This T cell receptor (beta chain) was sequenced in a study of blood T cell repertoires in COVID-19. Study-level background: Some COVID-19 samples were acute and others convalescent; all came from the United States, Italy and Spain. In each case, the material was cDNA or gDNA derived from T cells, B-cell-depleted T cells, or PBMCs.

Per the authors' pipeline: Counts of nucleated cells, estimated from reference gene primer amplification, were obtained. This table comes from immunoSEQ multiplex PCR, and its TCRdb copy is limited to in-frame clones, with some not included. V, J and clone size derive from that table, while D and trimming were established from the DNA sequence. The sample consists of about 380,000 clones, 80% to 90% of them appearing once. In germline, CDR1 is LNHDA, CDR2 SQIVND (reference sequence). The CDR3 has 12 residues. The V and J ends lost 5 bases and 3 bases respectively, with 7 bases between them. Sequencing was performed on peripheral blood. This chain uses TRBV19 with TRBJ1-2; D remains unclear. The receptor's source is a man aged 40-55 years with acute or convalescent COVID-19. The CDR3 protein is CASSVSDYGYTF. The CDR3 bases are TGTGCCAGTAGTGTTTCCGACTATGGCTACACCTTC.